The clone carrying this TCR beta chain was detected ten times or more. Its target is not known. This sample is part of a study of identical twins. Overall study results and limits: For cord blood, abundant beta clonotypes had fewer insertions, unlike memory repertoires, which showed none. Zero-insertion analyses were open to partial confounding by invariant MAIT and iNKT cells. Not following the same donors, the study drew its conclusions from cross-sectional statistical analysis.

V lost 1 base, J lost 8 bases, and 3 bases stayed unmatched. The CDR3 totals 13 residues. Per the germline V gene, CDR1 is KGHDR and CDR2 is SFDVKD. cDNA carried unique molecular identifiers, and a universal primer site was added by template switching. TCRdb re-analysed the 5' RACE reads in MiXCR, keeping a single row per CDR3 protein. Of 640,000 or so distinct CDR3 sequences detected, approximately 6.1% appear once; the ten largest clones hold 1.5% to 2%. This sequence originates from a young man in good health. This chain connects TRBV24-1 to TRBJ1-2; 7 bases are a match to TRBD1. The sample taken for sequencing was naive T cells sorted from blood. Written as DNA, the CDR3 is TGTGCCACCAGTGATTTACAGGGGAAGGGCTACACCTTC. As protein: CATSDLQGKGYTF.